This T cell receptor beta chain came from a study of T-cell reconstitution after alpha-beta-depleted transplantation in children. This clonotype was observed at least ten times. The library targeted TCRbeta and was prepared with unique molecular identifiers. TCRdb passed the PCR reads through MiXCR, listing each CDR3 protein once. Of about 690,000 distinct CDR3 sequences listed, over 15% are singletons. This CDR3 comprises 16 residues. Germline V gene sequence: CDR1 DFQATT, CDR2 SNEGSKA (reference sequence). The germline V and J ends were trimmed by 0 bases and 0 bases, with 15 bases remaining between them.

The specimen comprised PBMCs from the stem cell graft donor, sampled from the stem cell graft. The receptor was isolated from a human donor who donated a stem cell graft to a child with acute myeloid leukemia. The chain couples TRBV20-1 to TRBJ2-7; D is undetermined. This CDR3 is CSARDKESASSYEQYV. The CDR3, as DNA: TGCAGTGCTAGAGATAAAGAGTCGGCGAGCTCCTACGAGCAGTACGTC.